These 22 T cell receptor beta chains originate from one sample sequenced in a study of early T cells in non-severe SARS-CoV-2 infection. TCRdb analysed the 5' RACE reads with MiXCR anew, one entry per CDR3 protein. The top ten hold roughly 7.8% of the sample, which has tens of thousands of distinct CDR3 sequences, 5.5% to 7.5% seen once. The source material was whole blood. All receptors derive from an adult who was a healthcare worker with PCR-confirmed SARS-CoV-2 infection or an uninfected control (not recorded which).

This clonotype was observed many times. The CDR3 loop is CASSLYRDHLDNEQFF. For the CDR3, the DNA is TGTGCCAGCAGCTTATACCGGGACCATCTAGACAATGAGCAGTTCTTC. This sequence joins TRBV7-2 and TRBJ2-1, with D perhaps being TRBD1 or TRBD2 (5 bases each). Trimming shortened V by 2 bases and J by 5 bases, and 16 bases separated the two germline ends. The CDR3 sequence is 16 residues long. The germline CDR1 and CDR2 sequences are SGHTA and FQGNSA.

This clonotype was recorded at least ten times. The chain couples TRBV28 to TRBJ2-3; D ambiguous. Germline V gene sequence: CDR1 MDHEN, CDR2 SYDVKM. The CDR3 has 14 residues. Trimming shortened V by 7 bases and J by 0 bases, and 11 bases separated the two germline ends. The DNA of the CDR3 is TGTGCCAGCACCCTAATGACGAGCACAGATACGCAGTATTTT. Its protein is CASTLMTSTDTQYF.

This clonotype has ten or more counts. The rearrangement joins TRBV29-1 to TRBJ2-7; 7 bases align to TRBD1. From germline, CDR1 is SQVTM and CDR2 ANQGSEA. Trimming took 4 bases from V and 5 from J; bases not matched to a gene: 5. The CDR3 extends over 12 amino acids. The CDR3 DNA follows: TGCAGCGTTGGTCAGGGGGTCGACGAGCAGTACTTC. This translates into CSVGQGVDEQYF.

The chain couples TRBV3-1 to TRBJ2-7; 7 nucleotides match TRBD1. V dropped 5 bases and J dropped 4; count of bases not matched to a gene: 14. The CDR3 spans 16 residues. Germline-derived CDR1 and CDR2 are LGHDT and YNNKEL (reference sequence). Written as DNA, the CDR3 is TGTGCCAGCAGCGAAGGGACCCAGACAGGGCTATACGAGCAGTACTTC. This gives the protein CASSEGTQTGLYEQYF.

There are a few counts of this clonotype. The genes are TRBV3-1 and TRBJ1-5; D may be TRBD1 (6 bases). Trimming stripped 0 bases from V and 7 bases from J, with 13 bases between. The CDR3 is made up of 15 amino acids. Germline lookup yields CDR1 LGHDT and CDR2 YNNKEL (reference sequence). The CDR3 loop is CASSQDLGASQPQHF. CDR3 sequence (DNA): TGTGCCAGCAGCCAAGATCTGGGGGCTAGCCAGCCCCAGCATTTT.

This clonotype appeared a few times. The genes are TRBV28 and TRBJ2-3; D is perhaps TRBD2 (7 bases). Per the germline V gene, CDR1 is MDHEN and CDR2 is SYDVKM. V was shortened by 8 bases and J by 1 base, with 16 bases between the two germline ends. The CDR3 has 15 residues. CDR3 in DNA: TGTGCCAGCGGAAACAGGGAGGGACGCACAGATACGCAGTATTTT. Protein product: CASGNREGRTDTQYF.

This clonotype was counted only a few times. This chain uses TRBV9 with TRBJ2-5; no clear D. The germline V gene encodes CDR1 SGDLS and CDR2 YYNGEE. The CDR3 length is 15 residues. The ends were cut back, 3 bases at V and 7 bases at J, with 19 bases in the middle. The CDR3 loop is CASSATGSSHGTQYF. Written as DNA, the CDR3 is TGTGCCAGCAGCGCTACCGGGTCATCACATGGGACCCAGTACTTC.

This clonotype was observed many times. V is TRBV7-9 and J is TRBJ2-5, with 10 bases lining up with TRBD2. J was trimmed by 0 bases and V by 0 bases; bases with no gene match: 13. The CDR3 is 20 residues long. CDR1 is SEHNR, CDR2 FQNEAQ, per germline (reference sequence). The CDR3 loop is CASSLAIRSLLAGYQETQYF. CDR3 sequence (DNA): TGTGCCAGCAGCTTAGCGATCCGATCGCTACTAGCGGGGTACCAAGAGACCCAGTACTTC.

This clonotype was detected ten times or more. The chain combines TRBV19 with TRBJ1-5; D is ambiguous. V dropped 3 bases and J dropped 1 base, with 10 bases sitting between them. Per the germline V gene, CDR1 is LNHDA and CDR2 is SQIVND (reference sequence). The CDR3 is 15 amino acids. The CDR3 here is CASSMAQTSNQPQHF. The CDR3 DNA reads TGTGCCAGTAGTATGGCCCAGACAAGCAATCAGCCCCAGCATTTT.

This clonotype was recorded a few times. V gene TRBV30 combines with J gene TRBJ1-1, with D unresolved. The CDR3 sequence is 13 residues long. Germline loops: CDR1 GTSNPN, CDR2 SVGIG (reference sequence). Trimming took off 0 bases at V and 1 base at J, with 6 bases between the two ends. The CDR3 loop is CAWSVARNTEAFF. The CDR3 DNA sequence: TGTGCCTGGAGTGTAGCCAGGAACACTGAAGCTTTCTTT. Drawing the rest from reference TRBV30 and TRBJ1-1, the complete variable domain is SQTIHQWPATLVQPVGSPLSLECTVEGTSNPNLYWYRQAAGRGLQLLFYSVGIGQISSEVPQNLSASRPQDRQFILSSKKLLLSDSGFYLCAWSVARNTEAFFGQGTRLTVV.

A few counts support this clonotype. The CDR3 loop is CASSNGQAAYEQYF. The CDR3 nucleotides read TGTGCCAGCAGCAACGGACAGGCGGCCTACGAGCAGTACTTC. This chain connects TRBV7-8 to TRBJ2-7, with 7 bases fitting TRBD1. Per the germline V gene, CDR1 is SGHVS and CDR2 is FQNEAQ. Losses at the gene ends were 5 bases for V and 2 bases for J; bases not matched to a gene: 6. The CDR3 runs 14 residues.

The sample holds a few counts of this clonotype. J is TRBJ2-2 and V is TRBV5-1, with TRBD2 matching 14 bases. Looked up from germline, CDR1 is SGHRS and CDR2 is YFSETQ. The CDR3 is 15 residues long. Unmatched junction bases numbered 4, after V lost 3 bases and J lost 9 bases. The DNA for the CDR3 is TGCGCCAGCAGCTGGGGGACTAGCGGGAGCCGGGAGCTGTTTTTT. This gives the protein CASSWGTSGSRELFF.

In this sample, this clonotype turned up many times. J is TRBJ1-1 and V is TRBV7-2; D is ambiguous. The CDR3 consists of 11 residues. In germline, CDR1 is SGHTA, CDR2 FQGNSA. V lost 6 bases and J lost 3, with 5 bases in between. The CDR3 spells CASRRDTEAFF. CDR3 DNA sequence: TGTGCCAGCAGAAGGGACACTGAAGCTTTCTTT.

Only a few counts were recorded for this clonotype. The CDR3 spells CASSYGTGGYEQYF. Here the CDR3 DNA reads TGTGCCAGCAGTTACGGGACAGGGGGCTACGAGCAGTACTTC. The chain combines TRBV6-6 with TRBJ2-7; 11 bases agree with TRBD1. The CDR3 totals 14 residues. Germline-derived CDR1 and CDR2 are MNHNY and SVGAGI (reference sequence). Trimming at V came to 2 bases and at J to 3 bases, leaving 0 bases not matched to a gene.

This clonotype showed up just a few times. The V call is TRBV6-2 or TRBV6-3, the J call TRBJ2-1; 8 nucleotides line up with TRBD2. J gave up 12 bases and V 2 bases, and 15 bases lay outside the gene matches. Looked up from germline, CDR1 is MNHEY and CDR2 is SVGEGT. The CDR3 runs to 16 residues. The CDR3 bases are TGTGCCAGCAGTTACGGAGAACTAGCGGAGCAGGGTAGGCAGTTCTTC. It codes for CASSYGELAEQGRQFF.

This clonotype was counted ten times or more. The chain carries TRBV27 and TRBJ2-4; 12 bases match TRBD2. From germline, CDR1 is MNHEY and CDR2 SMNVEV (reference sequence). The CDR3 sequence is 16 residues long. Unmatched junction bases numbered 9, after V lost 5 bases and J lost 7 bases. CDR3 amino acids: CASSPRLAGGRNIQYF. CDR3 in DNA: TGTGCCAGCAGTCCCCGTCTAGCGGGAGGGCGTAACATTCAGTACTTC.

This clonotype was observed many times. The chain couples TRBV20-1 to TRBJ2-7, with TRBD2 matching over 7 bases. The V and J ends lost 1 base and 4 bases, in that order; junction bases with no gene match: 1. Per germline, CDR1 DFQATT and CDR2 SNEGSKA (reference sequence). The CDR3 spans 12 residues. CDR3 protein: CSARGEGYEQYF. CDR3 nucleotide sequence: TGCAGTGCTAGAGGGGAGGGGTACGAGCAGTACTTC.

This clonotype appeared a few times. The CDR3 loop is CASSHSGVEQFF. As DNA, the CDR3 is TGTGCCAGCAGCCACTCTGGAGTTGAGCAGTTCTTC. The rearrangement uses TRBV3-1 and TRBJ2-1, with D unclear. The CDR3 runs to 12 residues. The V and J ends lost 3 bases and 9 bases respectively, with 9 bases between them. In germline, CDR1 is LGHDT, CDR2 YNNKEL (reference sequence).

There are many counts of this clonotype. This rearrangement joins TRBV2 to TRBJ1-2; D might be TRBD1 (5 bases). V was cut by 1 base and J by 3 bases, with 9 bases left in between. The CDR3 has 14 amino acids. CDR1 and CDR2 (germline): SNHLY, FYNNEI. The CDR3, as DNA: TGTGCCAGCAGTGAAGTCGGAGGGGACTATGGCTACACCTTC. Its protein product is CASSEVGGDYGYTF. The entire variable domain, with the rest obtained from reference TRBV2 and TRBJ1-2, is as follows: EPEVTQTPSHQVTQMGQEVILRCVPISNHLYFYWYRQILGQKVEFLVSFYNNEISEKSEIFDDQFSVERPDGSNFTLKIRSTKLEDSAMYFCASSEVGGDYGYTFGSGTRLTVV.

The genes are TRBV29-1 and TRBJ2-2, with D possibly TRBD1 on 5 matching bases. The CDR3 consists of 12 residues. Germline CDR1 reads SQVTM; CDR2 reads ANQGSEA. Between the trimmed V and J ends, which lost 6 bases and 4 bases, there was a span of 9 bases. The CDR3: CSVDRSTGELFF. The CDR3 bases are TGCAGCGTCGACAGAAGCACCGGGGAGCTGTTTTTT.

The chain carries TRBV20-1 and TRBJ1-1; unclear D gene. Trimming stripped 0 bases from V and 6 bases from J, with 8 bases between. The germline V gene encodes CDR1 DFQATT and CDR2 SNEGSKA (reference sequence). The CDR3 loop spans 12 amino acids. DNA for the CDR3: TGCAGTGCTAGAGAGAGAAGGGCTGAAGCTTTCTTT. It translates to CSARERRAEAFF.

The table lists this clonotype with many counts. This CDR3 is CASSPPDWTGDTQYF. In DNA, the CDR3 is TGCGCCAGCAGCCCCCCGGACTGGACTGGGGATACGCAGTATTTT. The chain combines TRBV4-3 with TRBJ2-3; a weak D match, TRBD2 (5 bases). Trimming left V 4 bases short and J 6 bases short, with 17 bases between. Germline CDR1 is LGHNA and CDR2 is YSLEER. The CDR3 length is 15 residues.